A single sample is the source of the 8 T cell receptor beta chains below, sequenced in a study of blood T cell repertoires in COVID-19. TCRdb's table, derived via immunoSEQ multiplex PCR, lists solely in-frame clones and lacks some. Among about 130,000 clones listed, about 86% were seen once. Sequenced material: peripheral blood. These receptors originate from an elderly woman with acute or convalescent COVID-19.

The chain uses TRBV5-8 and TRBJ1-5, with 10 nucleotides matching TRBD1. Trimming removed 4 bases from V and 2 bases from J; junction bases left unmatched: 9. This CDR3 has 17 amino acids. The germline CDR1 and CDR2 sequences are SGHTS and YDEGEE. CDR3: CASSTGTGARGNQPQHF. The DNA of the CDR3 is TGTGCCAGCAGCACCGGGACAGGGGCTCGGGGCAATCAGCCCCAGCATTTT.

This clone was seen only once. The CDR3, as DNA: TGTGCCAGTAGTACGACGAACAGGGGGCTCTACGAGCAGTACTTC. Translation: CASSTTNRGLYEQYF. The chain uses TRBV19 and TRBJ2-7, with 9 bases matching TRBD1. With 4 bases clipped from V and 3 bases from J, the junction kept 7 bases outside the gene matches. This CDR3 is 15 amino acids long. Germline assignment: CDR1 LNHDA and CDR2 SQIVND (reference sequence). Drawing the rest from reference TRBV19 and TRBJ2-7, the complete variable domain is DGGITQSPKYLFRKEGQNVTLSCEQNLNHDAMYWYRQDPGQGLRLIYYSQIVNDFQKGDIAEGYSVSREKKESFPLTVTSAQKNPTAFYLCASSTTNRGLYEQYFGPGTRLTVT.

CDR3 nucleotide sequence: TGTGCCAGCAGTGACACGGGAGGCTTGGAGAAACTGTTTTTT. Translating gives CASSDTGGLEKLFF. The gene calls are TRBV6-1 and TRBJ1-4; no definite D call. This CDR3 is 14 amino acids long. CDR1 is MNHNS and CDR2 is SASEGT in the germline V gene. V lost 3 bases and J 11 bases, leaving 16 bases between the germline ends.

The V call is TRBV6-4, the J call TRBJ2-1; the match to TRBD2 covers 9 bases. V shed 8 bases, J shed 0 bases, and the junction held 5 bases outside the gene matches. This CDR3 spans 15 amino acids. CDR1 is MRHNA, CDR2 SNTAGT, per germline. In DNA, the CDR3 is TGTGCCAGCTCGGCGGGGGGGAGCTCCTACAATGAGCAGTTCTTC. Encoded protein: CASSAGGSSYNEQFF.

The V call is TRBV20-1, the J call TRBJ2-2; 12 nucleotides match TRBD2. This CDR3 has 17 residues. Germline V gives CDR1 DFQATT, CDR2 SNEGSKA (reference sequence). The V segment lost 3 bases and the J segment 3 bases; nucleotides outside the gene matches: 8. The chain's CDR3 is CSASVPSGGADTGELFF. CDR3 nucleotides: TGCAGTGCTAGTGTGCCTAGCGGGGGGGCAGACACCGGGGAGCTGTTTTTT.

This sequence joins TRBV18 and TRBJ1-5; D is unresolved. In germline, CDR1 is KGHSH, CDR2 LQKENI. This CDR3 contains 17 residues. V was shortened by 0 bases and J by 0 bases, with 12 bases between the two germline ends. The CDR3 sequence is CASSPPFGANSNQPQHF. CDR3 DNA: TGTGCCAGCTCACCACCCTTCGGAGCTAATAGCAATCAGCCCCAGCATTTT.

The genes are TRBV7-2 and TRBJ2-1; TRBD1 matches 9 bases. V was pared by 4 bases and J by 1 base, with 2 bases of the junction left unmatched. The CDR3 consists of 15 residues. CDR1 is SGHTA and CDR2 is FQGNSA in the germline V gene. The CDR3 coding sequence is TGTGCCAGCAGCTGGGGACAGGGATCCTACAATGAGCAGTTCTTC. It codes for CASSWGQGSYNEQFF.

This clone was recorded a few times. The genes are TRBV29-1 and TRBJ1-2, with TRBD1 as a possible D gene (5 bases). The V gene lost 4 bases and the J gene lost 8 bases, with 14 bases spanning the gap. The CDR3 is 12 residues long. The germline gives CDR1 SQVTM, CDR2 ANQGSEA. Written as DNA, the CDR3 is TGCAGCGTTGGTACAGGCCGGGGGGGCTACACCTTC. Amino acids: CSVGTGRGGYTF.